This T cell receptor beta chain was captured in a study of identical twins. The CDR3 is made up of 16 amino acids. V was trimmed by 0 bases and J by 2 bases, leaving 14 bases between them. Per germline, CDR1 PRHDT and CDR2 FYEKMQ (reference sequence). TCRdb reanalysed the 5' RACE reads using MiXCR and keeps one entry per CDR3 protein. The data show fewer than 450,000 distinct CDR3 sequences, approximately 10% seen once. The V gene is TRBV13, the J gene TRBJ2-7; TRBD2 might be the D (5 bases). Sequencing was carried out using naive T cells sorted from blood. The TCR comes from a woman between 45 and 60 years old in good health. The CDR3 loop reads CASSLGPEGVTYEQYV. The CDR3 nucleotides read TGTGCCAGCAGCTTAGGGCCCGAGGGCGTCACCTACGAGCAGTACGTC.